These 14 T cell receptor beta chains were all obtained from the same sample, sequenced in a study of identifying expanded T cells in peripheral blood. TCRdb's table, derived via immunoSEQ multiplex PCR, lists solely in-frame clones and lacks some. The sample comprises around 91,000 clones, more than 70% of which are singletons, and 4% to 4.5% rests with the top ten. Input material: blood. All receptors derive from a person aged 18 to 69 in good health.

Here the CDR3 reads CASSPCTSGIYEQYF. In DNA, the CDR3 is TGTGCCAGCAGCCCTTGTACTAGCGGGATCTACGAGCAGTACTTC. The rearrangement links TRBV4-2 to TRBJ2-7; 10 positions agree with TRBD2. Trimming cost V 4 bases and J 3 bases; bases outside gene matches: 6. Germline V gene sequence: CDR1 LGHNA, CDR2 YNFKEQ. The CDR3 totals 15 residues.

This clone was detected only once. The V gene is TRBV4-1, the J gene TRBJ2-3; 9 positions agree with TRBD2. V lost 3 bases and J lost 2; bases outside the gene matches: 9. The CDR3 spans 17 residues. The V gene's germline CDR1 is MGHRA and CDR2 YSYEKL. The CDR3, as DNA: TGCGCCAGCAGCCACAGCCGCGGGGGGGGGCCCACAGATACGCAGTATTTT. The encoded protein is CASSHSRGGGPTDTQYF.

The chain employs TRBV19 and TRBJ1-1; the match to TRBD1 covers 9 bases. J was trimmed by 0 bases and V by 6 bases; bases with no gene match: 8. There are 16 residues in the CDR3. Germline assignment: CDR1 LNHDA and CDR2 SQIVND (reference sequence). The CDR3 is CASRAGQGDLNTEAFF. In DNA, the CDR3 is TGTGCCAGTAGGGCGGGACAGGGTGATTTGAACACTGAAGCTTTCTTT.

The V call is TRBV2, the J call TRBJ1-1; D remains unclear. Trimming pared 3 bases from V and 1 base from J, leaving 3 bases between. This CDR3 spans 12 amino acids. The germline gives CDR1 SNHLY, CDR2 FYNNEI. CDR3 protein: CASSEGNTEAFF. The CDR3 DNA reads as TGTGCCAGCAGTGAGGGGAACACTGAAGCTTTCTTT.

This CDR3 is CASSDSGAVETQYF. The CDR3 DNA reads TGTGCCAGCAGTGACTCGGGAGCGGTGGAGACCCAGTACTTC. V and J are TRBV6-4 and TRBJ2-5, with D possibly TRBD2 on 5 matching bases. This CDR3 is 14 amino acids long. With 0 bases removed from V and 5 bases from J, the gap between germline ends came to 10 bases. CDR1 is MRHNA, CDR2 SNTAGT, per germline.

This clone was observed once. This chain joins TRBV5-1 and TRBJ1-6, with 8 positions matching TRBD1. This CDR3 has 16 residues. Germline V gene lookup returns CDR1 SGHRS and CDR2 YFSETQ. The V segment lost 0 bases and the J segment 3 bases; nucleotides outside the gene matches: 2. The CDR3 DNA is TGCGCCAGCAGCTTGGGGACAGGGTTCTATAATTCACCCCTCCACTTT. Amino acids: CASSLGTGFYNSPLHF.

This clone was detected once. CDR3 nucleotides: TGTGCCAGCACTTTAGACTCGAGCTCCTACAATGAGCAGTTCTTC. It encodes CASTLDSSSYNEQFF. The chain links TRBV6-5 to TRBJ2-1; no clear D gene. Germline CDR1 is MNHEY and CDR2 is SVGAGI. V shed 7 bases and J shed 0 bases, with 13 bases lying between them. CDR3 size: 15 residues.

The V gene is TRBV6-1, the J gene TRBJ2-1; D is undetermined. CDR1 is MNHNS and CDR2 is SASEGT in the germline V gene. The CDR3 contains 12 residues. The germline V and J ends were trimmed by 2 bases and 4 bases, with 3 bases remaining between them. The CDR3, as DNA: TGTGCCAGCAGTGAACAGTACAATGAGCAGTTCTTC. Protein sequence: CASSEQYNEQFF.

This clone was seen once. The chain recombines TRBV15 with TRBJ1-1; 9 nucleotides agree with TRBD1. J gave up 5 bases and V 3 bases, and 16 bases lay outside the gene matches. Germline V gene lookup returns CDR1 LNHNV and CDR2 YYDKDF (reference sequence). The CDR3 loop spans 18 amino acids. The CDR3 DNA is TGTGCCACCAGCAGGAGCTTTATACCCGGGACAGGGAGGACTGAAGCTTTCTTT. It codes for CATSRSFIPGTGRTEAFF.

The chain recombines TRBV14 with TRBJ2-7; D gene uncertain. CDR1 SGHDN and CDR2 FVKESK come from the germline V gene. CDR3 size: 11 residues. Trimming removed 2 bases at V and 2 bases at J, with 1 base between. The CDR3 reads CASSQPYEQYF. CDR3 nucleotide sequence: TGTGCCAGCAGCCAACCCTACGAGCAGTACTTC.

This clone was observed a few times. This chain connects TRBV6-6 to TRBJ2-1; D remains ambiguous. The CDR3 sequence is 15 residues long. The germline gives CDR1 MNHNY, CDR2 SVGAGI (reference sequence). With 0 bases removed from V and 4 bases from J, the gap between germline ends came to 10 bases. CDR3 in DNA: TGTGCCAGCAGTTACTCCTCGGACGGATACAATGAGCAGTTCTTC. Protein: CASSYSSDGYNEQFF.

This sequence joins TRBV27 and TRBJ1-5; D remains ambiguous. V was shortened by 8 bases and J by 0 bases, with 11 bases between the two germline ends. CDR1 is MNHEY, CDR2 SMNVEV, per germline (reference sequence). CDR3 length: 14 residues. The CDR3 DNA reads TGTGCCAGCGCCAGGCGGGATAGCAATCAGCCCCAGCATTTT. This sequence encodes CASARRDSNQPQHF.

The rearrangement uses TRBV30 and TRBJ2-1; perhaps D is TRBD1 or TRBD2 (5 bases each). With 0 bases removed from V and 0 bases from J, the gap between germline ends came to 15 bases. CDR1 GTSNPN and CDR2 SVGIG come from the germline V gene (reference sequence). This CDR3 comprises 17 residues. The CDR3 DNA follows: TGTGCCTGGAGTGTACAAGGGACCCTTGGCTCCTACAATGAGCAGTTCTTC. Protein: CAWSVQGTLGSYNEQFF.

The sample holds a few counts of this clone. The V call is TRBV2, the J call TRBJ1-2; no clear D. Germline V CDR1 and CDR2: SNHLY, FYNNEI. Trimming removed 6 bases from V and 7 bases from J, with 6 bases in between. CDR3 length: 10 residues. CDR3 coding DNA: TGTGCCAGCAGGTCCCGTGGCTACACCTTC. Translation gives CASRSRGYTF.